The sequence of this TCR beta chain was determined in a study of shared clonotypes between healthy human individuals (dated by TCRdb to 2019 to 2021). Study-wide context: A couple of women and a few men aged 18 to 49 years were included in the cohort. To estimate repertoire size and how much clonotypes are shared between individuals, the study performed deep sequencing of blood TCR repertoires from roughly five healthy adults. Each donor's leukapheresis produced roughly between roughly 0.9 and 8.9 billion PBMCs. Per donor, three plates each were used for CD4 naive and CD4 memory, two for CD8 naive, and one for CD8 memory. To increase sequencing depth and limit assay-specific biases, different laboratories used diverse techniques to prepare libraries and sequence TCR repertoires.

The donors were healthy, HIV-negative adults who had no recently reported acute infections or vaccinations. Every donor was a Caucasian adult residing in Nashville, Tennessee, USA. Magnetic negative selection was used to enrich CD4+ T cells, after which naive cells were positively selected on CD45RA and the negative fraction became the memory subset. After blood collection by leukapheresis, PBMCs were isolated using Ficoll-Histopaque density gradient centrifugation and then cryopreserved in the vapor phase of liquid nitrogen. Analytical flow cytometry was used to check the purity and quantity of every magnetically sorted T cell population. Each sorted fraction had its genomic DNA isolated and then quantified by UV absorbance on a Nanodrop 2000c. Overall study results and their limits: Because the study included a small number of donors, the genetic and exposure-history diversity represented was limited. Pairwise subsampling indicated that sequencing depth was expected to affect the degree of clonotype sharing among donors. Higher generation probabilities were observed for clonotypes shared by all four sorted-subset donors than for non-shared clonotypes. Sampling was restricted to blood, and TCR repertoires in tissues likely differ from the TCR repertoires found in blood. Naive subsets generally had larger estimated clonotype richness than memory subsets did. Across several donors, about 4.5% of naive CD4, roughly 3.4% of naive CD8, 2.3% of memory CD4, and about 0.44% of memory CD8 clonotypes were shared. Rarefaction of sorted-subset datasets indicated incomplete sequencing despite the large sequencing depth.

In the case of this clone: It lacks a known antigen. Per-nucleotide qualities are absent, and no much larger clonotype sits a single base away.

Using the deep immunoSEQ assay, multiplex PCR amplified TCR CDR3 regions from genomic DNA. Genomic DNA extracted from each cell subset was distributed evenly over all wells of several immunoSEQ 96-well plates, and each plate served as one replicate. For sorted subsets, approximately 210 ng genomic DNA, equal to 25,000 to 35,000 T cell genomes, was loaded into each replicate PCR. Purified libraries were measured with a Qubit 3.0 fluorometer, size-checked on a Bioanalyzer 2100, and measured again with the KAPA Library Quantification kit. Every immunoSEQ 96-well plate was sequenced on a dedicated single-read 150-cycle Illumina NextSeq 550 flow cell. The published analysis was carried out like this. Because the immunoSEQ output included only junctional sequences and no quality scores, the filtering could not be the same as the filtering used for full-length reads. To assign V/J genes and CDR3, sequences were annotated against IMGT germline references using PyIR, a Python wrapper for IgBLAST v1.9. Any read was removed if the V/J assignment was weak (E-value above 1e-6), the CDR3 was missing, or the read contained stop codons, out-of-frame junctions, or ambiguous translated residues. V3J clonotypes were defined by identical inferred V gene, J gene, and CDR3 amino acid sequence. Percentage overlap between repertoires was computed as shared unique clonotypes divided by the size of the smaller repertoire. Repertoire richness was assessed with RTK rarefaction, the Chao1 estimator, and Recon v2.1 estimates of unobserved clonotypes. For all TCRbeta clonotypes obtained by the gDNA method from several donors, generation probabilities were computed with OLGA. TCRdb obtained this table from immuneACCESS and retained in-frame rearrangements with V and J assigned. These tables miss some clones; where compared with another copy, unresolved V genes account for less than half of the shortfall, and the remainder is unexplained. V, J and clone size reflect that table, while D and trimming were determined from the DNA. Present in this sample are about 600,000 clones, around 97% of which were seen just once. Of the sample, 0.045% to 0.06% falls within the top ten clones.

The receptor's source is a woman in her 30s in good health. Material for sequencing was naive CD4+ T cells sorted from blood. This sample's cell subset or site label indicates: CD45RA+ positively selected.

The DNA sequence reads TGTGCCAGCAGCTTTAGAAGCGGGGGTCCAGATACGCAGTATTTT. Translation gives CASSFRSGGPDTQYF. The V gene is TRBV5-4 and the J gene is TRBJ2-3; TRBD2 matches 8 bases in the middle. In the germline V gene (reference sequence), CDR1 corresponds to SGHNT and CDR2 to YYREEE. V lost 2 bases and J lost 4 bases, and the count of bases not matched to a germline gene is 6. Its CDR3 holds 15 amino acids, cysteine through phenylalanine. The entry retains the CDR3 DNA only, 45 bases that are in frame from base 1.